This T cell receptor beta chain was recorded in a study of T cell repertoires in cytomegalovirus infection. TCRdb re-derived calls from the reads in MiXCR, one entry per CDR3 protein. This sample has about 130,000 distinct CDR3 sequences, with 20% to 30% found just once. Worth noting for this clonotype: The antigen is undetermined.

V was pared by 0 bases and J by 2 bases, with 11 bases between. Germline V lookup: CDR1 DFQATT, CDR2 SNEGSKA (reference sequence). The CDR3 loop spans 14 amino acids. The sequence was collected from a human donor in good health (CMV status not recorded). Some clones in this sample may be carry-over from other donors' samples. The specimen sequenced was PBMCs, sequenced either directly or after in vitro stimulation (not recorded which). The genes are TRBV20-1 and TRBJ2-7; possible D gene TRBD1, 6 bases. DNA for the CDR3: TGCAGTGCTAGAGAATGGACAGAGACCTACGAGCAGTACTTC. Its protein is CSAREWTETYEQYF.